The clone carrying this T cell receptor (beta chain) was recorded at least ten times. Its antigen is not identified. The junction shows a germline mismatch at one end, possibly a read error. This CDR3 has 13 amino acids. Germline V gene data show CDR1 as DFQATT and CDR2 as SNEGSKA (reference sequence). The record originates from a study of T cells in Graves' hyperthyroidism and ophthalmopathy. General study points: A model of 13 V-J features distinguished ophthalmopathy from stable hyperthyroidism.

Template material for amplifying TCR beta CDR3 regions consisted of RNA transcripts. TCR CDR3 underwent first-round RT-PCR with the HTBI primer set. Using its own MiXCR run on the multiplex PCR reads, TCRdb lists one record per CDR3 protein. Of roughly 250,000 distinct CDR3 sequences listed, roughly 15% are singletons. Researchers barred patients who had uncontrolled infection, other autoimmune disease, pregnancy or lactation. Sample collection date corresponds to first hyperthyroidism diagnosis, prior to any ophthalmopathy symptoms. Extraction of PBMCs used roughly 9.6 ml of fresh peripheral blood. The receptor's source is a woman in her thirties or forties with Graves' hyperthyroidism that later progressed to Graves' ophthalmopathy. This chain uses TRBV20-1 with TRBJ2-7, with TRBD2 matching over 10 bases. Sequences were obtained from blood. The DNA of the CDR3 is TGTAGTTCCGCTCTAGCGGGAGATGGCGAGCAGTACTTC. Translation: CSSALAGDGEQYF.